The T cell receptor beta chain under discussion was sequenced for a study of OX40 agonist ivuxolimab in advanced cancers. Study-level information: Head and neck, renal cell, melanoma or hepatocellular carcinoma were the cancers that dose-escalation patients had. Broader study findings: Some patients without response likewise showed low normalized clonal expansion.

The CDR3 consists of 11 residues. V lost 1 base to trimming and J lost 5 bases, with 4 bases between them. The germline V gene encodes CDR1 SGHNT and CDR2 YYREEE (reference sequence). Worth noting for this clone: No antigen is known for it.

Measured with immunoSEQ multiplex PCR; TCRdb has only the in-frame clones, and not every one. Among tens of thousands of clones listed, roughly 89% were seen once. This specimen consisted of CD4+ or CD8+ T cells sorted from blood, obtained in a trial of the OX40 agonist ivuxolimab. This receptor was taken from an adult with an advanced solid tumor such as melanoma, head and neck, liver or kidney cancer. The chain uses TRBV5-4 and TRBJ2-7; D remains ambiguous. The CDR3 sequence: CASSLFDEQYF. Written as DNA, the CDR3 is TGTGCCAGCAGCTTGTTCGACGAGCAGTACTTC.